This T cell receptor beta chain was recorded in a study of CD8+ T cells in alopecia areata. cDNA prepared by RNA extraction and subsequent reverse transcription served as the template for sequencing. Clones were read by immunoSEQ multiplex PCR, and TCRdb kept only the in-frame ones, dropping some. The table shows 150,000 to 200,000 clones, with 59% occurring only once. Germline CDR1 SQVTM, CDR2 ANQGSEA. With 7 bases removed from V and 6 bases from J, the gap between germline ends came to 11 bases. The CDR3 sequence is 11 residues long. The starting material was CD4+ T cells sorted from blood, obtained at week 0. The rearrangement links TRBV29-1 to TRBJ2-3, with a weak D call TRBD2 (5 bases). This receptor was identified in a human donor with alopecia areata. The CDR3 region is CSGRGGDTQYF. The CDR3 DNA reads TGCAGCGGCCGAGGCGGGGATACGCAGTATTTT.